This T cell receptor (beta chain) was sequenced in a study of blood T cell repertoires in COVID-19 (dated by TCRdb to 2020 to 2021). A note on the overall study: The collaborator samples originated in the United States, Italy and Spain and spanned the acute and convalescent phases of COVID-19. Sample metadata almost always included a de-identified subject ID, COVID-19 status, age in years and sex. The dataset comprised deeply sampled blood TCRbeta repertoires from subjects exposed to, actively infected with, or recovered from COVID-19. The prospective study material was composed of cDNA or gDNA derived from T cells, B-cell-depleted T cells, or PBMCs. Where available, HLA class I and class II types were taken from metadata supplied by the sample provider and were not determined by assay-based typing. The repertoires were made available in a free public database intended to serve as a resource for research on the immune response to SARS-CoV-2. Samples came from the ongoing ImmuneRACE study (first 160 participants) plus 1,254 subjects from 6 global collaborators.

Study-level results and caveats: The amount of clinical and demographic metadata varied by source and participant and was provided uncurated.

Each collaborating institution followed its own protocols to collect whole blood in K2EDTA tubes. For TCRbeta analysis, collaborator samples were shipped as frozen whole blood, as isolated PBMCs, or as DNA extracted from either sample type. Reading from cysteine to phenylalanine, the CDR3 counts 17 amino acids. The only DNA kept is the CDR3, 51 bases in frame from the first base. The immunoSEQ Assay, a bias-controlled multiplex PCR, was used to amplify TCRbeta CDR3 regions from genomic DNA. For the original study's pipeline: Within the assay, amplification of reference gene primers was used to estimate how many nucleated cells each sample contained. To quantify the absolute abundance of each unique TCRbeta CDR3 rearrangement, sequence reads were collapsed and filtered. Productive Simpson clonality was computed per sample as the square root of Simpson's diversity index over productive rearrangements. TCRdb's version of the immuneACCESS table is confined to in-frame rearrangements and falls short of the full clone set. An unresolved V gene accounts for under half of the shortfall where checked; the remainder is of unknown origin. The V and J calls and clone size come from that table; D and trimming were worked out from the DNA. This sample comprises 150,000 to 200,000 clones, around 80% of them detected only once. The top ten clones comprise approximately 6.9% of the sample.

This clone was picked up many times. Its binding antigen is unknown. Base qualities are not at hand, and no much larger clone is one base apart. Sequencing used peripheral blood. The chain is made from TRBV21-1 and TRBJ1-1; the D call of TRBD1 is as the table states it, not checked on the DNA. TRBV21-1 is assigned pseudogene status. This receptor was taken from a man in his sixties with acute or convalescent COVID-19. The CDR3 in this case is CASSKEEWAGEKGEAFF. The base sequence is TGTGCCAGCAGCAAAGAAGAGTGGGCAGGGGAAAAGGGTGAAGCTTTCTTT.